Below, 27 T cell receptor beta chains from the same sample are listed, as sequenced in a study of T cell changes during pregnancy in multiple sclerosis. Assay used: immunoSEQ multiplex PCR; TCRdb lists only in-frame clones, some missing. Of roughly 87,000 clones in the sample, roughly nine tenths were seen once. The sample was PBMCs, taken in the first trimester of pregnancy. These receptors were obtained from a female donor in good health, serving as a control in a pregnancy study. Some clones in this sample may be carry-over from other donors' samples.

This clone was recorded many times. The identical CDR3 is also encoded by other nucleotide sequences in the sample. The chain has TRBV4-2 and TRBJ2-1; D not certain. Trimming pared 2 bases from V and 5 bases from J, leaving 4 bases between. The CDR3 length is 12 residues. Germline V gives CDR1 LGHNA, CDR2 YNFKEQ. The CDR3 here is CASSQSDNEQFF. The CDR3, as DNA: TGTGCCAGCAGCCAATCTGACAATGAGCAGTTCTTC.

The chain uses TRBV14 and TRBJ2-1, with 7 nucleotides matching TRBD1. Trimming cost V 1 base and J 2 bases; bases outside gene matches: 2. Germline values: CDR1 SGHDN, CDR2 FVKESK. This CDR3 has 15 residues. The CDR3 region is CASSQGQGAYNEQFF. The CDR3 DNA reads as TGTGCCAGCAGCCAAGGGCAGGGGGCCTACAATGAGCAGTTCTTC.

This chain joins TRBV18 and TRBJ1-1, with 7 bases matching TRBD1. The CDR3 spans 13 residues. CDR1 is KGHSH and CDR2 is LQKENI in the germline V gene. Trimming removed 5 bases from V and 5 bases from J; junction bases left unmatched: 5. The CDR3 nucleotides read TGTGCCAGCTCAACAGGGGTGGAGACTGAAGCTTTCTTT. This codes for CASSTGVETEAFF.

The chain recombines TRBV27 with TRBJ1-4, with unresolved D. The CDR3 spans 12 residues. Germline lookup yields CDR1 MNHEY and CDR2 SMNVEV (reference sequence). CDR3: CGRGKGNEKLFF. Written as DNA, the CDR3 is TGTGGGAGAGGGAAAGGTAATGAAAAACTGTTTTTT.

The V call is TRBV19, the J call TRBJ2-1; 7 bases are a match to TRBD2. This CDR3 is built from 18 residues. J was trimmed by 6 bases and V by 6 bases; bases with no gene match: 20. In germline, CDR1 is LNHDA, CDR2 SQIVND (reference sequence). CDR3 DNA sequence: TGTGCCAGTAGCGAATCTCCCGGAGGACTAGTAGAAGGCAATGAGCAGTTCTTC. The encoded protein is CASSESPGGLVEGNEQFF.

This CDR3 reads CATGAGTQYF. The CDR3 coding sequence is TGTGCCACTGGTGCGGGTACGCAGTATTTT. The chain links TRBV27 to TRBJ2-3; weak D call: TRBD2 (5 bases). CDR1 and CDR2 (germline): MNHEY, SMNVEV (reference sequence). The CDR3 runs to 10 residues. The V end was cut by 10 bases, the J end by 8 bases, with 10 bases between.

The J gene is TRBJ2-5, the V gene TRBV27; 9 nucleotides align to TRBD1. This CDR3 region has 14 residues. V was clipped by 7 bases and J by 4 bases; unmatched bases: 7. Looked up from germline, CDR1 is MNHEY and CDR2 is SMNVEV (reference sequence). The CDR3 nucleotides are TGTGCCAGCAAAAACAGGGGGCGCGCAGAGACCCAGTACTTC. Its translation is CASKNRGRAETQYF.

This chain connects TRBV19 to TRBJ1-1; D is perhaps TRBD1 (5 bases). Germline V gives CDR1 LNHDA, CDR2 SQIVND (reference sequence). This CDR3 region has 14 residues. Trimming removed 7 bases at V and 0 bases at J, with 12 bases between. CDR3 residues: CASTSGGVNTEAFF. CDR3 nucleotides: TGTGCCAGTACATCTGGGGGGGTGAACACTGAAGCTTTCTTT.

V and J are TRBV5-1 and TRBJ2-5; 13 bases fit TRBD2. Germline CDR1 is SGHRS and CDR2 is YFSETQ. V lost 2 bases and J lost 3; bases outside the gene matches: 7. The CDR3 is made up of 17 amino acids. The CDR3 sequence: CASSLLGTSGGEETQYF. CDR3 in DNA: TGCGCCAGCAGCTTACTCGGAACTAGCGGGGGGGAAGAGACCCAGTACTTC.

This clone has a single count. The chain combines TRBV19 with TRBJ2-1, with D possibly being TRBD2 (6 bases). In germline, CDR1 is LNHDA, CDR2 SQIVND (reference sequence). V lost 3 bases and J 3 bases, leaving 12 bases between the germline ends. The CDR3 sequence is 15 residues long. The CDR3 sequence is CASSILSSGYNEQFF. The CDR3 bases are TGTGCCAGTAGTATCTTGAGTAGCGGCTACAATGAGCAGTTCTTC. The full variable domain, with the rest looked up from reference TRBV19 and TRBJ2-1, is DGGITQSPKYLFRKEGQNVTLSCEQNLNHDAMYWYRQDPGQGLRLIYYSQIVNDFQKGDIAEGYSVSREKKESFPLTVTSAQKNPTAFYLCASSILSSGYNEQFFGPGTRLTVL.

In this sample, this clone turned up once. CDR3 loop: CAISESPAGGGEQYF. CDR3 sequence (DNA): TGTGCCATCAGTGAGTCACCCGCGGGAGGAGGCGAGCAGTACTTC. V gene TRBV10-3 combines with J gene TRBJ2-7; 8 bases line up with TRBD2. In germline, CDR1 is ENHRY, CDR2 SYGVKD. The junction had 7 bases not matched to a gene; V was cut back by 0 bases and J by 6 bases. This CDR3 spans 15 amino acids.

The chain recombines TRBV10-3 with TRBJ2-5; 16 positions agree with TRBD2. The CDR3 sequence is 18 residues long. Germline V gene data show CDR1 as ENHRY and CDR2 as SYGVKD. Trimming removed 2 bases from V and 5 bases from J; junction bases left unmatched: 8. CDR3: CAISEPGLAGGQTETQYF. CDR3 DNA sequence: TGTGCCATCAGTGAGCCGGGACTAGCGGGGGGGCAAACGGAGACCCAGTACTTC.

The chain employs TRBV15 and TRBJ1-3; TRBD1 aligns across 12 bases. Unmatched junction bases numbered 2, after V lost 6 bases and J lost 2 bases. This CDR3 has 15 residues. Per germline, CDR1 LNHNV and CDR2 YYDKDF (reference sequence). The CDR3 bases are TGTGCCACCAGACGGGACAGGGGGCCTGGAAACACCATATATTTT. Amino acids: CATRRDRGPGNTIYF.

This rearrangement joins TRBV27 to TRBJ2-7; possibly TRBD2 for D (6 bases). This CDR3 is built from 14 residues. From germline, CDR1 is MNHEY and CDR2 SMNVEV (reference sequence). V lost 2 bases and J 2 bases, leaving 10 bases between the germline ends. The CDR3 coding sequence is TGTGCCAGCAGTTTAAGGACTACTGCCTACGAGCAGTACTTC. Translated: CASSLRTTAYEQYF.

The chain is built from TRBV21-1 and TRBJ2-1; TRBD2 reflects the table's D call only, with no check against the DNA. TRBV21-1 is termed a pseudogene. This CDR3 comprises 17 residues. The CDR3 DNA is TGTGCCAGCAGTAAGACTAGCGGGGTGGGTAAAGACAATGAGCAGTTCTTC. This codes for CASSKTSGVGKDNEQFF.

V and J are TRBV11-2 and TRBJ1-4; D is ambiguous. The CDR3 extends over 15 amino acids. Germline lookup yields CDR1 SGHAT and CDR2 FQNNGV. V was pared by 3 bases and J by 8 bases, with 16 bases between. This CDR3 is CASSLGSGSDEKLFF. The CDR3 bases are TGTGCCAGCAGCTTGGGTTCCGGGTCAGACGAAAAACTGTTTTTT. The full variable domain, rest sourced from reference TRBV11-2 and TRBJ1-4, is EAGVAQSPRYKIIEKRQSVAFWCNPISGHATLYWYQQILGQGPKLLIQFQNNGVVDDSQLPKDRFSAERLKGVDSTLKIQPAKLEDSAVYLCASSLGSGSDEKLFFGSGTQLSVL.

The V and J genes are TRBV21-1 and TRBJ1-1; TRBD1 was called by the table and not checked on the DNA. TRBV21-1 is tagged as a pseudogene. The CDR3 has 20 residues. The CDR3 sequence: CASSKGAFSMGGQGNTEAFF. In DNA form, the CDR3 reads TGTGCCAGCAGCAAAGGCGCGTTTAGTATGGGGGGACAGGGAAACACTGAAGCTTTCTTT.

The chain couples TRBV23-1 to TRBJ2-7; 7 bases align to TRBD1. TRBV23-1 is recorded as an ORF, its role being uncertain. This CDR3 region has 18 residues. The ends lost 0 bases at V and 4 bases at J; junction bases unmatched: 15. CDR3 region: CASSQSGTVPQYKYEQYF. CDR3 nucleotide sequence: TGCGCCAGCAGTCAATCGGGGACAGTCCCTCAATACAAATACGAGCAGTACTTC.

The genes are TRBV28 and TRBJ1-1, with D perhaps matching TRBD1 (6 bases). The CDR3 has 15 amino acids. Germline CDR1 reads MDHEN; CDR2 reads SYDVKM. V lost 8 bases, J lost 3 bases, and 19 bases lay in between. This CDR3 reads CASVPPYSGDTEAFF. The CDR3 nucleotides read TGTGCCAGCGTTCCTCCCTACTCAGGGGACACTGAAGCTTTCTTT.

The table lists this clone with a count of one. The V call is TRBV28, the J call TRBJ2-7, with 15 bases matching TRBD2. With 2 bases clipped from V and 0 bases from J, the junction kept 5 bases outside the gene matches. This CDR3 comprises 18 residues. Germline-derived CDR1 and CDR2 are MDHEN and SYDVKM. The CDR3 nucleotides are TGTGCCAGCAGTTTAGGGGGACTAGCGGGAGGAAGCTCCTACGAGCAGTACTTC. Protein: CASSLGGLAGGSSYEQYF.

The V and J genes are TRBV28 and TRBJ1-5, with D perhaps TRBD1 (6 bases). Deletions cut 6 bases from V and 4 bases from J, with 22 bases between. The CDR3 extends over 17 amino acids. CDR1 is MDHEN and CDR2 is SYDVKM in the germline V gene. The CDR3 protein is CASSLTGYTWDNQPQHF. The CDR3 DNA reads as TGTGCCAGCAGCCTGACAGGCTACACTTGGGATAATCAGCCCCAGCATTTT. Full variable domain (remainder filled in from reference TRBV28 and TRBJ1-5): DVKVTQSSRYLVKRTGEKVFLECVQDMDHENMFWYRQDPGLGLRLIYFSYDVKMKEKGDIPEGYSVSREKKERFSLILESASTNQTSMYLCASSLTGYTWDNQPQHFGDGTRLSIL.

The V and J genes are TRBV18 and TRBJ1-1, with D unclear. Germline CDR1 is KGHSH and CDR2 is LQKENI. Trimming pared 3 bases from V and 1 base from J, leaving 15 bases between. CDR3 length equals 16 residues. The chain's CDR3 is CASSPLIPGRNTEAFF. The CDR3, as DNA: TGTGCCAGCTCACCGCTGATCCCCGGGAGGAACACTGAAGCTTTCTTT.

This chain connects TRBV6-1 to TRBJ1-4; D call uncertain. The germline CDR1 and CDR2 sequences are MNHNS and SASEGT. CDR3 length: 14 amino acids. V shed 3 bases and J shed 4 bases, with 9 bases lying between them. CDR3 sequence reads: CASSDGGFNEKLFF. The DNA of the CDR3 is TGTGCCAGCAGTGACGGCGGCTTTAATGAAAAACTGTTTTTT.

This clone showed up just once. The chain has TRBV7-9 and TRBJ2-5; TRBD2 matches 12 bases. The trim removed 7 bases at V and 3 bases at J, leaving 3 bases unmatched. Looked up from germline, CDR1 is SEHNR and CDR2 is FQNEAQ (reference sequence). The CDR3 extends over 14 amino acids. The CDR3 region is CASNPSGGEETQYF. The CDR3 nucleotides are TGTGCCAGCAACCCTAGCGGGGGGGAAGAGACCCAGTACTTC.

In its sample, this clone was seen once. The rearrangement uses TRBV28 and TRBJ1-2; TRBD1 aligns across 11 bases. There are 16 residues in the CDR3. Germline loops: CDR1 MDHEN, CDR2 SYDVKM. V was pared by 10 bases and J by 8 bases, with 18 bases of the junction left unmatched. Written as DNA, the CDR3 is TGTGCCATTCGCAGGCATACGGACAGGGGGCTTTACGGCTACACCTTC. Protein product: CAIRRHTDRGLYGYTF.

The V and J genes are TRBV5-4 and TRBJ2-3, with 8 bases identical to TRBD2. The ends lost 4 bases at V and 4 bases at J; junction bases unmatched: 8. The germline V gene encodes CDR1 SGHNT and CDR2 YYREEE (reference sequence). The CDR3 is made up of 15 amino acids. In nucleotides, the CDR3 is TGTGCCAGCAGCGGCCCCGGGACTAGTTCAGATACGCAGTATTTT. Protein sequence: CASSGPGTSSDTQYF. Full variable domain (remainder filled in from reference TRBV5-4 and TRBJ2-3): ETGVTQSPTHLIKTRGQQVTLRCSSQSGHNTVSWYQQALGQGPQFIFQYYREEENGRGNFPPRFSGLQFPNYSSELNVNALELDDSALYLCASSGPGTSSDTQYFGPGTRLTVL.

V usage is TRBV6-6 and J usage is TRBJ2-3, with D perhaps TRBD2 (5 bases). The CDR3 is made up of 13 amino acids. CDR1 and CDR2 from the germline V gene are MNHNY and SVGAGI (reference sequence). With 6 bases removed from V and 4 bases from J, the gap between germline ends came to 11 bases. The CDR3 here is CASRFGEADTQYF. The DNA for the CDR3 is TGTGCCAGCAGGTTCGGGGAAGCAGATACGCAGTATTTT.